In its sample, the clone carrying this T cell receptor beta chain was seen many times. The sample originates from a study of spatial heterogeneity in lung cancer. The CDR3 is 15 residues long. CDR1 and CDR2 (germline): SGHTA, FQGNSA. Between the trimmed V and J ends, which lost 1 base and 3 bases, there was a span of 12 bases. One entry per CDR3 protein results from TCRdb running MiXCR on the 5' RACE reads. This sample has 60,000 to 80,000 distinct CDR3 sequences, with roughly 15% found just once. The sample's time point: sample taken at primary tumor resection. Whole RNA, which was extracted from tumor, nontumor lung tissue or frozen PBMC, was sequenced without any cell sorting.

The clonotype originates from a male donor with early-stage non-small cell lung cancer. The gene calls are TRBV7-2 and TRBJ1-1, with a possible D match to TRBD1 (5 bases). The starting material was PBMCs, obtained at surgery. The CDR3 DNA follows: TGTGCCAGCAGCTTAGTTGGGCAGGGCGACACTGAAGCTTTCTTT. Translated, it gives CASSLVGQGDTEAFF.